The next 32 T cell receptor beta chains were all read from a single sample in a study of vaccination and CD4 T cells after COVID-19. Described treatment: roughly 11-day PBMC culture with coronavirus spike peptide pools or control peptides (ViraFEST assay). An Oncomine TCR Beta short-read assay was used to sequence the DNA from cultured CD4+ T cells. Via MiXCR, TCRdb re-called the PCR reads, giving one row per CDR3 protein. The sample records around 19,000 distinct CDR3 sequences, about half being singletons. These receptors have no identified antigens. Sequencing used CD4+ T cells from blood, cultured in vitro. The source is a human donor who had recovered from COVID-19.

The J gene is TRBJ1-4, the V gene TRBV20-1; TRBD1 agrees at 7 bases. This CDR3 is built from 14 residues. After removal of 6 bases from V and 4 bases from J, the junction contained 8 bases not matched to a gene. Germline lookup yields CDR1 DFQATT and CDR2 SNEGSKA (reference sequence). The CDR3 DNA reads TGCAGTGCCCTTGAGGGGGCGGATAATGAAAAACTGTTTTTT. This translates into CSALEGADNEKLFF.

The chain couples TRBV7-2 to TRBJ1-2; 11 bases fit TRBD1. CDR1 SGHTA and CDR2 FQGNSA come from the germline V gene. The V segment lost 3 bases and the J segment 8 bases; nucleotides outside the gene matches: 5. The CDR3 contains 14 residues. The CDR3 DNA reads TGTGCCAGCAGCTTGGACAGGGGGCGCATCGGCTACACCTTC. Its translation is CASSLDRGRIGYTF.

This clonotype was recorded a few times. V usage is TRBV6-1 and J usage is TRBJ2-3, with TRBD2 as a possible D gene (6 bases). The CDR3 contains 16 residues. Trimming left V 5 bases short and J 3 bases short, with 18 bases between. The germline CDR1 and CDR2 sequences are MNHNS and SASEGT. CDR3 sequence reads: CASSQWEVELTDTQYF. In DNA, the CDR3 is TGTGCCAGCAGTCAATGGGAGGTGGAGTTAACAGATACGCAGTATTTT.

The rearrangement uses TRBV7-3 and TRBJ1-2; 7 positions match TRBD1. The germline gives CDR1 SGHTA, CDR2 FQGTGA. CDR3 size: 14 residues. The junction had 6 bases not matched to a gene; V was cut back by 2 bases and J by 6 bases. The CDR3 loop reads CASSLDQGGNGYTF. Here the CDR3 DNA reads TGTGCCAGCAGCTTAGATCAGGGGGGAAATGGCTACACCTTC.

This clonotype has a handful of counts. The chain links TRBV6-1 to TRBJ2-3, with D perhaps matching TRBD1 (6 bases). Germline CDR1 MNHNS, CDR2 SASEGT. V lost 10 bases and J 1 base, leaving 15 bases between the germline ends. This CDR3 region has 14 residues. CDR3 in DNA: TGTGCCACCCAACAGGGTACCCGCACAGATACGCAGTATTTT. It specifies CATQQGTRTDTQYF.

This chain joins TRBV5-1 and TRBJ2-7; maybe TRBD2 (7 bases). The CDR3 is made up of 14 amino acids. CDR1 is SGHRS and CDR2 is YFSETQ in the germline V gene. The germline V and J ends were trimmed by 2 bases and 3 bases, with 12 bases remaining between them. Here the CDR3 reads CASSFRGADYEQYF. The CDR3 DNA follows: TGCGCCAGCAGCTTTCGGGGGGCCGACTACGAGCAGTACTTC. Together with reference TRBV5-1 and TRBJ2-7, the CDR3 gives the full variable domain: KAGVTQTPRYLIKTRGQQVTLSCSPISGHRSVSWYQQTPGQGLQFLFEYFSETQRNKGNFPGRFSGRQFSNSRSEMNVSTLELGDSALYLCASSFRGADYEQYFGPGTRLTVT.

This chain uses TRBV2 with TRBJ2-3; D might be TRBD1 (5 bases). The CDR3 extends over 15 amino acids. Germline loops: CDR1 SNHLY, CDR2 FYNNEI. V was clipped by 4 bases and J by 2 bases, with 13 bases between them. The CDR3 nucleotides read TGTGCCAGCAGTGTGGGGCAGCCCGTCACAGATACGCAGTATTTT. This sequence encodes CASSVGQPVTDTQYF. The entire variable domain, with the rest obtained from reference TRBV2 and TRBJ2-3, is as follows: EPEVTQTPSHQVTQMGQEVILRCVPISNHLYFYWYRQILGQKVEFLVSFYNNEISEKSEIFDDQFSVERPDGSNFTLKIRSTKLEDSAMYFCASSVGQPVTDTQYFGPGTRLTVL.

In DNA form, the CDR3 reads TGTGCCTGGAGCCCCAAGGGAGCCGCCGGCTACGAGCAGTACTTC. Amino acids: CAWSPKGAAGYEQYF. This rearrangement joins TRBV30 to TRBJ2-7, with D perhaps matching TRBD2 (5 bases). The ends were cut back, 3 bases at V and 3 bases at J, with 18 bases in the middle. The CDR3 is 15 residues long. Germline V gives CDR1 GTSNPN, CDR2 SVGIG (reference sequence). Complete variable domain (other parts from reference TRBV30 and TRBJ2-7): SQTIHQWPATLVQPVGSPLSLECTVEGTSNPNLYWYRQAAGRGLQLLFYSVGIGQISSEVPQNLSASRPQDRQFILSSKKLLLSDSGFYLCAWSPKGAAGYEQYFGPGTRLTVT.

The V call is TRBV7-3, the J call TRBJ2-3; the match to TRBD1 covers 7 bases. Germline CDR1 and CDR2: SGHTA and FQGTGA. With V trimmed by 4 bases and J by 8 bases, 3 bases remained unmatched. The CDR3 runs 12 residues. CDR3 protein: CASSSNRGTQYF. The CDR3 DNA sequence: TGTGCCAGCAGCTCGAACAGGGGTACGCAGTATTTT.

There are a few counts of this clonotype. The rearrangement uses TRBV6-5 and TRBJ1-1; weak D call: TRBD1 (5 bases). This CDR3 comprises 15 residues. CDR1 and CDR2 (germline): MNHEY, SVGAGI. V lost 0 bases, J lost 0 bases, and 8 bases lay in between. This CDR3 is CASSYSGTVNTEAFF. The DNA of the CDR3 is TGTGCCAGCAGTTACTCGGGGACGGTGAACACTGAAGCTTTCTTT.

This clonotype was detected a few times. This chain connects TRBV7-3 to TRBJ1-6; 11 bases align to TRBD1. The germline gives CDR1 SGHTA, CDR2 FQGTGA. Germline trimming cut 5 bases from V and 7 bases from J; bases unmatched to any gene: 4. The CDR3 is 15 residues long. Here the CDR3 reads CASSPGTGGNSPLHF. CDR3 bases: TGTGCCAGCAGCCCGGGGACAGGGGGGAATTCACCCCTCCACTTT.

This clonotype was seen a handful of times. V usage is TRBV6-2 or TRBV6-3 and J usage is TRBJ1-2; D gene unclear. The CDR3 extends over 11 amino acids. The germline V gene encodes CDR1 MNHEY and CDR2 SVGEGT. The ends were cut back, 4 bases at V and 5 bases at J, with 5 bases in the middle. For the CDR3, the DNA is TGTGCCAGCAGTTTTTCATATGGCTACACCTTC. Encoded protein: CASSFSYGYTF.

J is TRBJ1-2 and V is TRBV20-1; D is perhaps TRBD1 (5 bases). V was shortened by 6 bases and J by 1 base, with 9 bases between the two germline ends. CDR3 length equals 12 residues. The germline V gene has CDR1 DFQATT and CDR2 SNEGSKA (reference sequence). In DNA form, the CDR3 reads TGCAGTGCCACCGGGGGTAACTATGGCTACACCTTC. This codes for CSATGGNYGYTF.

This rearrangement joins TRBV7-2 to TRBJ2-1; 10 nucleotides align to TRBD2. The CDR3 is made up of 17 amino acids. CDR1 is SGHTA, CDR2 FQGNSA, per germline. The trim removed 0 bases at V and 4 bases at J, leaving 6 bases unmatched. The CDR3 DNA is TGTGCCAGCAGCTTAGCCTCCGGGACTAGCGTTTACAATGAGCAGTTCTTC. Its translation is CASSLASGTSVYNEQFF.

The V gene is TRBV7-2, the J gene TRBJ2-6; D is uncertain. This CDR3 has 15 residues. Germline CDR1 reads SGHTA; CDR2 reads FQGNSA. V was pared by 1 base and J by 1 base, with 5 bases between. The CDR3 DNA sequence: TGTGCCAGCAGCTTAGACCAGTCTGGGGCCAACGTCCTGACTTTC. Encoded protein: CASSLDQSGANVLTF.

This chain links TRBV12-3 or TRBV12-4 with TRBJ2-3; TRBD2 might be the D (6 bases). The CDR3 totals 16 residues. Trimming took off 6 bases at V and 4 bases at J, with 20 bases between the two ends. The CDR3 DNA reads TGTGCCAGCAGCGCGGGGACCAACAGTTGGGCAGATACGCAGTATTTT. Protein sequence: CASSAGTNSWADTQYF.

This chain connects TRBV24-1 to TRBJ1-2; D not resolved. CDR3 length: 13 residues. Trimming shortened V by 3 bases and J by 4 bases, and 8 bases separated the two germline ends. Germline V lookup: CDR1 KGHDR, CDR2 SFDVKD. The CDR3 nucleotides are TGTGCCACCAGTGATAGGTCGGTCTATGGCTACACCTTC. Amino acid sequence: CATSDRSVYGYTF.

In this sample, this clonotype turned up a few times. The genes are TRBV27 and TRBJ1-5; D is unresolved. Germline assignment: CDR1 MNHEY and CDR2 SMNVEV (reference sequence). V lost 5 bases to trimming and J lost 0 bases, with 8 bases between them. The CDR3 consists of 14 residues. The CDR3 DNA follows: TGTGCCAGCAGTCGCGTCTATAGCAATCAGCCCCAGCATTTT. Protein: CASSRVYSNQPQHF.

The chain recombines TRBV6-1 with TRBJ2-2; unclear D gene. V lost 5 bases to trimming and J lost 0 bases, with 10 bases between them. The germline CDR1 and CDR2 sequences are MNHNS and SASEGT. The CDR3 extends over 15 amino acids. CDR3 bases: TGTGCCAGCAGTCTAGACCGAGCGAACACCGGGGAGCTGTTTTTT. Encoded protein: CASSLDRANTGELFF.

This chain uses TRBV27 with TRBJ2-3; D is uncertain. CDR1 and CDR2 from the germline V gene are MNHEY and SMNVEV (reference sequence). V was clipped by 6 bases and J by 1 base, with 5 bases between them. The CDR3 has 12 amino acids. The CDR3 nucleotides read TGTGCCAGCAGGTCTCGCACAGATACGCAGTATTTT. It encodes CASRSRTDTQYF.

V usage is TRBV20-1 and J usage is TRBJ2-7, with a tentative D call TRBD2 (5 bases). V was pared by 5 bases and J by 9 bases, with 20 bases between. CDR1 is DFQATT and CDR2 is SNEGSKA in the germline V gene (reference sequence). CDR3 size: 13 residues. The CDR3 spells CSALPRTPGGQYF. In DNA, the CDR3 is TGCAGTGCTCTCCCCCGGACTCCCGGAGGGCAGTACTTC.

This clonotype was observed a handful of times. The CDR3 region is CSASRSAGGYGYTF. The CDR3 DNA reads TGCAGTGCTAGTAGGTCGGCAGGGGGCTATGGCTACACCTTC. This chain uses TRBV20-1 with TRBJ1-2; 7 nucleotides line up with TRBD1. This CDR3 has 14 residues. Germline assignment: CDR1 DFQATT and CDR2 SNEGSKA (reference sequence). V trimming: 3 bases; J trimming: 4 bases; junction bases outside the gene matches: 8.

V and J are TRBV5-1 and TRBJ2-1; TRBD2 agrees at 11 bases. V was clipped by 0 bases and J by 3 bases; unmatched bases: 2. CDR3 length: 16 residues. CDR1 SGHRS and CDR2 YFSETQ come from the germline V gene. The CDR3 spells CASSLVAGGDYNEQFF. For the CDR3, the DNA is TGCGCCAGCAGCTTGGTAGCGGGAGGGGACTACAATGAGCAGTTCTTC.

The chain employs TRBV2 and TRBJ2-1; D call uncertain. This CDR3 spans 16 amino acids. Between the trimmed V and J ends, which lost 4 bases and 0 bases, there was a span of 13 bases. Per the germline V gene, CDR1 is SNHLY and CDR2 is FYNNEI. CDR3 nucleotide sequence: TGTGCCAGCAGTGCGGGCCTCCGGAGCTCCTACAATGAGCAGTTCTTC. Amino acids: CASSAGLRSSYNEQFF.

In this sample, this clonotype is large. The CDR3 DNA sequence: TGTGCCAGCAGTGTGAGGGTGAACACTGAAGCTTTCTTT. Its protein is CASSVRVNTEAFF. This chain connects TRBV2 to TRBJ1-1; D is unresolved. The V gene lost 4 bases and the J gene lost 0 bases, with 6 bases spanning the gap. The germline gives CDR1 SNHLY, CDR2 FYNNEI. This CDR3 contains 13 residues.

There are a few counts of this clonotype. This chain connects TRBV5-1 to TRBJ2-3; TRBD2 aligns across 10 bases. The CDR3 spans 16 residues. J lost 4 bases, V lost 1 base, and 6 bases had no gene match. CDR1 SGHRS and CDR2 YFSETQ come from the germline V gene. CDR3 bases: TGCGCCAGCAGCTTGTCCTCTAGCGGGAGCTCAGATACGCAGTATTTT. Protein product: CASSLSSSGSSDTQYF.

This chain joins TRBV2 and TRBJ1-5, with a weak D call TRBD1 (6 bases). Germline-derived CDR1 and CDR2 are SNHLY and FYNNEI. The V gene lost 7 bases and the J gene lost 11 bases, with 12 bases spanning the gap. The CDR3 is 11 residues long. The CDR3 DNA reads TGTGCCAGCACGTCGGGGGCGGCCCAGCATTTT. Protein sequence: CASTSGAAQHF.

V is TRBV12-3 or TRBV12-4 and J is TRBJ1-5, with D possibly matching TRBD1 (6 bases). Trimming took 6 bases from V and 0 from J, leaving 12 bases between them. The CDR3 extends over 15 amino acids. CDR3 in DNA: TGTGCCAGCAGGAGGGGACACTCTAGCAATCAGCCCCAGCATTTT. Its protein is CASRRGHSSNQPQHF.

This clonotype was counted between two and nine times. V usage is TRBV11-2 and J usage is TRBJ1-1, with D perhaps matching TRBD1 (5 bases). The CDR3 spans 13 residues. Trimming took 4 bases from V and 10 from J, leaving 16 bases between them. CDR1 is SGHAT, CDR2 FQNNGV, per germline. The CDR3 nucleotides are TGTGCCAGCAGCTCAGCACCGGGGGAGGCAGCTTTCTTT. This encodes CASSSAPGEAAFF.

The chain recombines TRBV10-3 with TRBJ1-5; D is unclear. V was pared by 2 bases and J by 4 bases, with 6 bases between. Germline V gene lookup returns CDR1 ENHRY and CDR2 SYGVKD. The CDR3 loop spans 13 amino acids. CDR3 residues: CAISEIGNQPQHF. The DNA for the CDR3 is TGTGCCATCAGTGAGATTGGAAATCAGCCCCAGCATTTT.

The gene calls are TRBV5-1 and TRBJ2-7; no reliable D call. Germline values: CDR1 SGHRS, CDR2 YFSETQ. The CDR3 totals 15 residues. Trimming removed 5 bases from V and 0 bases from J, with 15 bases in between. The CDR3 protein is CASRTGGTASYEQYF. As DNA, the CDR3 is TGCGCCAGCAGGACCGGTGGAACTGCCTCCTACGAGCAGTACTTC.

The chain carries TRBV27 and TRBJ1-6; no clear D gene. From germline, CDR1 is MNHEY and CDR2 SMNVEV (reference sequence). CDR3 size: 12 residues. The germline V and J ends were trimmed by 6 bases and 10 bases, with 10 bases remaining between them. The CDR3 sequence: CASRFRESPLHF. In nucleotides, the CDR3 is TGTGCCAGCAGATTTCGAGAGTCACCCCTCCACTTT.